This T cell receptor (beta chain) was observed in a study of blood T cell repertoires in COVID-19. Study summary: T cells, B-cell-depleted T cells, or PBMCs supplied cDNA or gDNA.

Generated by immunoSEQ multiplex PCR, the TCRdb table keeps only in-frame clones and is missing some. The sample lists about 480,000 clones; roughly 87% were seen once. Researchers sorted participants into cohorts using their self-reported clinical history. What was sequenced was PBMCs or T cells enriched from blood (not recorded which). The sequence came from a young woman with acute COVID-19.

The CDR3: CASSLYPTGLGYTF. In DNA form, the CDR3 reads TGTGCCAGCAGTTTATACCCGACAGGGCTCGGCTACACCTTC. The chain recombines TRBV27 with TRBJ1-2; 7 positions match TRBD1. Looked up from germline, CDR1 is MNHEY and CDR2 is SMNVEV (reference sequence). This CDR3 region has 14 residues. The junction had 7 bases not matched to a gene; V was cut back by 1 base and J by 8 bases.